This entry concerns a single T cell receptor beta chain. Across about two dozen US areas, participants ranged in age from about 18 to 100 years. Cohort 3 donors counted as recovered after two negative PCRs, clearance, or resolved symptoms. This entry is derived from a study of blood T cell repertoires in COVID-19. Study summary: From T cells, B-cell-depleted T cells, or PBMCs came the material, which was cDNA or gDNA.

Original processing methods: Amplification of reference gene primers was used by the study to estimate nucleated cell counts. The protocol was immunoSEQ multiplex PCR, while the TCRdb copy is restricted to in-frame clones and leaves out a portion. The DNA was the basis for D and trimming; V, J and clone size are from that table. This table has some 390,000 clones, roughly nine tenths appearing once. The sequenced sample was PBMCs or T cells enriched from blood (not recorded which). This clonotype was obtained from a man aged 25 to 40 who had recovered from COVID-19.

CDR3 residues: CASSQGVVGVAKNIQYF. The CDR3 DNA reads as TGTGCCAGCAGCCAAGGAGTTGTCGGGGTAGCCAAAAACATTCAGTACTTC. The chain carries TRBV3-1 (or the pseudogene TRBV3-2) and TRBJ2-4; TRBD2 might be the D (5 bases). This CDR3 has 17 residues. Germline values: CDR1 LGHDT, CDR2 YNNKEL (reference sequence). V was pared by 1 base and J by 0 bases, with 13 bases between.